The 8 T cell receptor beta chains below were found in one sample sequenced in a study of beta chain features in type 1 diabetes. General study findings and limits: Across all four CD4+ subsets, people with type 1 diabetes showed modestly shorter TCRB CDR3s.

No antigens are known for them. Reverse transcription of all isolated RNA meant that expressed TCRB transcripts were sequenced. Generated by immunoSEQ multiplex PCR, the TCRdb table keeps only in-frame clones and is missing some. The table shows under 70,000 clones, with around 60% occurring only once. The sample comprised stem cell memory CD4+ T cells from blood. The receptors derive from a woman in her 30s with type 1 diabetes.

J is TRBJ2-7 and V is TRBV19, with a weak D call TRBD1 (6 bases). V lost 7 bases and J 0 bases, leaving 10 bases between the germline ends. Germline CDR1 is LNHDA and CDR2 is SQIVND (reference sequence). The CDR3 consists of 13 residues. The DNA of the CDR3 is TGTGCCAGTAATAGGGGGAACTCCTACGAGCAGTACTTC. This gives the protein CASNRGNSYEQYF.

The V gene is TRBV10-3, the J gene TRBJ2-7, with TRBD1 matching 9 bases. The CDR3 has 13 residues. V lost 6 bases to trimming and J lost 4 bases; unmatched junction nucleotides: 4. The V gene's germline CDR1 is ENHRY and CDR2 SYGVKD. CDR3 nucleotides: TGTGCCATCAGCCGGGACAGGGAATACGAGCAGTACTTC. Its protein product is CAISRDREYEQYF.

About this clone itself: Other DNA sequences in this sample translate to the same CDR3. V is TRBV29-1 and J is TRBJ1-4, with TRBD1 matching 8 bases. The CDR3 runs to 13 residues. V gave up 6 bases and J gave up 5 bases; unmatched junction bases: 5. CDR1 is SQVTM, CDR2 ANQGSEA, per germline. The CDR3 here is CSVETGGNEKLFF. CDR3 coding DNA: TGCAGCGTCGAAACAGGGGGGAATGAAAAACTGTTTTTT.

The V call is TRBV7-2, the J call TRBJ1-4; the D is unclear. The CDR3 loop spans 14 amino acids. The germline V gene encodes CDR1 SGHTA and CDR2 FQGNSA. Trimming took 5 bases from V and 2 from J, leaving 9 bases between them. In nucleotides, the CDR3 is TGTGCCAGCAGCCCTAGTAGGACTAATGAAAAACTGTTTTTT. This translates into CASSPSRTNEKLFF. Full variable domain (remainder filled in from reference TRBV7-2 and TRBJ1-4): GAGVSQSPSNKVTEKGKDVELRCDPISGHTALYWYRQSLGQGLEFLIYFQGNSAPDKSGLPSDRFSAERTGGSVSTLTIQRTQQEDSAVYLCASSPSRTNEKLFFGSGTQLSVL.

Only a few counts were recorded for this clone. The chain recombines TRBV5-1 with TRBJ2-1; tentative D call: TRBD2 (6 bases). Germline CDR1 reads SGHRS; CDR2 reads YFSETQ. This CDR3 contains 15 residues. V was clipped by 3 bases and J by 0 bases, with 10 bases between them. CDR3 sequence reads: CASSSSGPSYNEQFF. DNA of the CDR3: TGCGCCAGCAGCTCGAGCGGGCCCTCCTACAATGAGCAGTTCTTC.

This sequence joins TRBV9 and TRBJ2-1, with 7 bases aligning to TRBD2. Germline V gene data show CDR1 as SGDLS and CDR2 as YYNGEE. The length of the CDR3 is 16 residues. The trim removed 0 bases at V and 2 bases at J, leaving 5 bases unmatched. The chain's CDR3 is CASSVVAGVAYNEQFF. CDR3 nucleotide sequence: TGTGCCAGCAGCGTAGTCGCGGGAGTAGCCTACAATGAGCAGTTCTTC.

This clone was counted between two and nine times. The chain combines TRBV28 with TRBJ2-5; TRBD2 aligns across 7 bases. Germline assignment: CDR1 MDHEN and CDR2 SYDVKM. This CDR3 has 13 amino acids. Trimming removed 0 bases from V and 5 bases from J; junction bases left unmatched: 0. CDR3 sequence reads: CASSLWGGETQYF. CDR3 coding DNA: TGTGCCAGCAGTTTATGGGGAGGGGAGACCCAGTACTTC.

This clone was recorded only once. This chain links TRBV5-1 with TRBJ1-1; D is unclear. CDR1 and CDR2 (germline): SGHRS, YFSETQ. Trimming cost V 0 bases and J 1 base, with 4 bases left between them. CDR3 length equals 13 residues. The chain's CDR3 is CASSLARNTEAFF. The CDR3 nucleotides read TGCGCCAGCAGCTTGGCTCGGAACACTGAAGCTTTCTTT.